This passage covers 19 T cell receptor beta chains from one sample sequenced in a study of healthy donors' naive CD4 and CD8 T cells. TCR libraries were built from 450 to 650 ng of total RNA by linear amplification. TCRdb passed the reads through MiXCR, listing each CDR3 protein once. This table has about 180,000 distinct CDR3 sequences, about 74% appearing once. Sequencing was carried out using naive CD4+ and CD8+ T cells sorted from blood, pooled from several donors. These TCRs come from a pool of human donors in good health; the sample pools cells from several healthy donors.

The chain links TRBV29-1 to TRBJ2-1; a weak D match, TRBD2 (5 bases). Germline CDR1 SQVTM, CDR2 ANQGSEA. V was pared by 2 bases and J by 6 bases, with 8 bases between. This CDR3 is built from 12 residues. The CDR3, as DNA: TGCAGCGTTGAACGGGGTACCAATGAGCAGTTCTTC. This gives the protein CSVERGTNEQFF.

The V call is TRBV18, the J call TRBJ1-1; tentative D call: TRBD1 (5 bases). Deletions cut 1 base from V and 2 bases from J, with 14 bases between. The germline CDR1 and CDR2 sequences are KGHSH and LQKENI. The CDR3 spans 16 residues. The CDR3 DNA sequence: TGTGCCAGCTCACCACTCGGGCAGGGCCTAAACACTGAAGCTTTCTTT. It encodes CASSPLGQGLNTEAFF.

The chain carries TRBV29-1 and TRBJ1-1; 9 bases match TRBD1. V gave up 6 bases and J gave up 5 bases; unmatched junction bases: 7. The CDR3 covers 13 residues. CDR1 and CDR2 (germline): SQVTM, ANQGSEA. The CDR3 DNA reads as TGCAGCGTAAACAGGGGGCGTCAAACTGAAGCTTTCTTT. Its translation: CSVNRGRQTEAFF.

This chain uses TRBV6-6 with TRBJ1-2; D uncertain. This CDR3 is built from 14 residues. Trimming removed 3 bases from V and 4 bases from J, with 12 bases in between. CDR1 is MNHNY, CDR2 SVGAGI, per germline (reference sequence). The CDR3 DNA sequence: TGTGCCAGCAGTTATCTGGCAGTTGGCTATGGCTACACCTTC. As protein: CASSYLAVGYGYTF.

V usage is TRBV15 and J usage is TRBJ2-3; 10 bases are a match to TRBD2. With 2 bases clipped from V and 4 bases from J, the junction kept 6 bases outside the gene matches. Germline V lookup: CDR1 LNHNV, CDR2 YYDKDF (reference sequence). CDR3 length equals 16 residues. The CDR3 DNA reads TGTGCCACCAGCAGAACCAGGGGGACTAGCGCAGATACGCAGTATTTT. It specifies CATSRTRGTSADTQYF.

The rearrangement joins TRBV6-5 to TRBJ2-1; TRBD2 agrees at 7 bases. The length of the CDR3 is 13 residues. With 8 bases clipped from V and 1 base from J, the junction kept 2 bases outside the gene matches. Germline CDR1 MNHEY, CDR2 SVGAGI. CDR3 nucleotide sequence: TGTGCCAGCGTGCGGGAGTCCTACAATGAGCAGTTCTTC. Translated, it gives CASVRESYNEQFF.

The genes are TRBV29-1 and TRBJ2-3, with D unresolved. The V and J ends lost 1 base and 2 bases respectively, with 4 bases between them. Germline lookup yields CDR1 SQVTM and CDR2 ANQGSEA. The CDR3 covers 12 residues. CDR3 region: CSVEVLTDTQYF. The CDR3 coding sequence is TGCAGCGTTGAAGTCCTCACAGATACGCAGTATTTT.

V is TRBV27 and J is TRBJ2-1; 7 bases agree with TRBD2. The trim removed 7 bases at V and 0 bases at J, leaving 6 bases unmatched. The CDR3 is 15 amino acids. The germline V gene has CDR1 MNHEY and CDR2 SMNVEV (reference sequence). This CDR3 is CASMTSRGSYNEQFF. The DNA for the CDR3 is TGTGCCAGCATGACTAGCCGGGGCTCCTACAATGAGCAGTTCTTC.

V usage is TRBV27 and J usage is TRBJ2-7; the D gene is possibly TRBD1 (5 bases). Germline V gene sequence: CDR1 MNHEY, CDR2 SMNVEV (reference sequence). V was shortened by 3 bases and J by 7 bases, with 10 bases between the two germline ends. The CDR3 contains 12 residues. The CDR3 sequence is CASSFRREEQYF. CDR3 DNA sequence: TGTGCCAGCAGTTTCCGCAGGGAAGAGCAGTACTTC.

V is TRBV6-2 or TRBV6-3 and J is TRBJ1-1, with D unclear. The V end lost 3 bases, the J end lost 6 bases, and 11 bases lay between the germline ends. Germline CDR1 reads MNHEY; CDR2 reads SVGEGT. The CDR3 is 13 residues long. CDR3 coding DNA: TGTGCCAGCAGTTATGTGTCAGCTCCTGAAGCTTTCTTT. Its protein product is CASSYVSAPEAFF.

The chain recombines TRBV15 with TRBJ2-1; D is perhaps TRBD1 (6 bases). Between the trimmed V and J ends, which lost 5 bases and 3 bases, there was a span of 20 bases. Germline V gene sequence: CDR1 LNHNV, CDR2 YYDKDF (reference sequence). CDR3 length: 17 residues. The CDR3 spells CATSPAQVDRFYNEQFF. The DNA of the CDR3 is TGTGCCACCAGCCCCGCGCAAGTAGACAGGTTCTACAATGAGCAGTTCTTC.

This chain joins TRBV10-3 and TRBJ1-1, with D possibly being TRBD1 (6 bases). Germline loops: CDR1 ENHRY, CDR2 SYGVKD. Trimming left V 3 bases short and J 5 bases short, with 10 bases between. This CDR3 contains 13 residues. CDR3 sequence reads: CAISENRETEAFF. Written as DNA, the CDR3 is TGTGCCATCAGTGAAAACAGGGAGACTGAAGCTTTCTTT.

This clonotype was counted a few times. This sequence joins TRBV6-2 or TRBV6-3 and TRBJ2-7; no clear D gene. Trimming took off 5 bases at V and 5 bases at J, with 10 bases between the two ends. Germline CDR1 reads MNHEY; CDR2 reads SVGEGT. This CDR3 comprises 12 residues. CDR3 protein: CASSLLRNEQYF. CDR3 sequence (DNA): TGTGCCAGCAGTCTCCTGAGGAACGAGCAGTACTTC.

This rearrangement joins TRBV10-3 to TRBJ1-1, with unresolved D. CDR1 is ENHRY and CDR2 is SYGVKD in the germline V gene. Trimming took 2 bases from V and 11 from J, leaving 12 bases between them. The CDR3 contains 12 residues. CDR3 in DNA: TGTGCCATCAGTGAGAGGAGGGAGTTTGCTTTCTTT. Its translation: CAISERREFAFF.

The chain uses TRBV19 and TRBJ1-6, with 7 bases fitting TRBD1. CDR3 size: 16 residues. The J segment lost 2 bases and the V segment lost 8 bases, leaving 9 bases of the junction unmatched. In germline, CDR1 is LNHDA, CDR2 SQIVND (reference sequence). The CDR3 reads CASSPTGPTYNSPLHF. CDR3 nucleotides: TGTGCCAGTTCCCCGACAGGGCCTACCTATAATTCACCCCTCCACTTT. The entire variable domain, with the rest obtained from reference TRBV19 and TRBJ1-6, is as follows: DGGITQSPKYLFRKEGQNVTLSCEQNLNHDAMYWYRQDPGQGLRLIYYSQIVNDFQKGDIAEGYSVSREKKESFPLTVTSAQKNPTAFYLCASSPTGPTYNSPLHFGNGTRLTVT.

This sequence joins TRBV7-8 and TRBJ2-3; the D is unclear. Trimming cost V 5 bases and J 3 bases, with 9 bases left between them. The CDR3 is made up of 13 amino acids. Germline V lookup: CDR1 SGHVS, CDR2 FQNEAQ. The CDR3 loop reads CASSRTRTDTQYF. The CDR3 nucleotides read TGTGCCAGCAGCCGGACGAGAACAGATACGCAGTATTTT. Using reference TRBV7-8 and TRBJ2-3 for the parts outside the CDR3, the full variable domain is GAGVSQSPRYKVAKRGQDVALRCDPISGHVSLFWYQQALGQGPEFLTYFQNEAQLDKSGLPSDRFFAERPEGSVSTLKIQRTQQEDSAVYLCASSRTRTDTQYFGPGTRLTVL.

This chain joins TRBV28 and TRBJ2-1; 8 nucleotides align to TRBD1. After removal of 4 bases from V and 10 bases from J, the junction contained 6 bases not matched to a gene. Looked up from germline, CDR1 is MDHEN and CDR2 is SYDVKM. CDR3 length: 13 amino acids. The CDR3 region is CASSWTGTNEQFF. CDR3 in DNA: TGTGCCAGCAGTTGGACAGGGACCAACGAGCAGTTCTTC.

The chain recombines TRBV2 with TRBJ1-5; TRBD1 might be the D (5 bases). Between the trimmed V and J ends, which lost 4 bases and 2 bases, there was a span of 9 bases. The CDR3 length is 14 residues. Germline V gene lookup returns CDR1 SNHLY and CDR2 FYNNEI. CDR3 protein: CASSGTRGNQPQHF. The CDR3 DNA sequence: TGTGCCAGCAGTGGGACAAGGGGCAATCAGCCCCAGCATTTT.

The chain recombines TRBV29-1 with TRBJ2-5; perhaps TRBD1 as D (5 bases). Germline loops: CDR1 SQVTM, CDR2 ANQGSEA. V lost 0 bases and J 1 base, leaving 9 bases between the germline ends. CDR3 size: 14 residues. CDR3 residues: CSVEDLDIQETQYF. As DNA, the CDR3 is TGCAGCGTTGAAGATTTGGACATCCAAGAGACCCAGTACTTC.